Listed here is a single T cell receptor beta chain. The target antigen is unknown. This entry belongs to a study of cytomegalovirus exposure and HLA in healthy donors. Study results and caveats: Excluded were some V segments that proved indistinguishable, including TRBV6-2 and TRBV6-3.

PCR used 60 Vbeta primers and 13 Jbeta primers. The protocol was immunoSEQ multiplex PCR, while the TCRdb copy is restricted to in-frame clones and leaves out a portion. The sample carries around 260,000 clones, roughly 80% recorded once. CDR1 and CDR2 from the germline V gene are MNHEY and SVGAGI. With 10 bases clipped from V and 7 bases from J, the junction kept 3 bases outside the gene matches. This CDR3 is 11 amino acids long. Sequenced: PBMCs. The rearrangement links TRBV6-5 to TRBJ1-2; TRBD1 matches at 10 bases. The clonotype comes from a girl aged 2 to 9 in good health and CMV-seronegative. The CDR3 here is CATGTGVGYTF. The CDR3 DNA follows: TGTGCCACCGGGACAGGGGTTGGCTACACCTTC.